This T cell receptor (beta chain) is from a study of pediatric ulcerative colitis. Across the study: Disease was pancolitis in roughly 7 and left-sided in two, histology-confirmed. Whole-study findings and limits: Blood-rectal clonal overlap within each person was significantly higher in ulcerative colitis patients than controls.

The CDR3 totals 13 residues. Germline loops: CDR1 SNHLY, CDR2 FYNNEI. Losses at the gene ends were 10 bases for V and 0 bases for J; bases not matched to a gene: 5. The method was immunoSEQ multiplex PCR; TCRdb's version includes in-frame clones alone and lacks a portion of them. The profile shows tens of thousands of clones, about two thirds of them singletons. The rectum was sampled with one to two pinch biopsies at colonoscopy. Details on this clone: Its antigen remains unidentified.

The source of this sequence is a boy aged 5-17 years with severe ulcerative colitis. The sequenced material came from gut tissue. The V and J genes are TRBV2 and TRBJ1-1; TRBD1 matches at 7 bases. The CDR3: CATTQGMNTEAFF. The CDR3 DNA sequence: TGTGCCACAACACAGGGGATGAACACTGAAGCTTTCTTT.